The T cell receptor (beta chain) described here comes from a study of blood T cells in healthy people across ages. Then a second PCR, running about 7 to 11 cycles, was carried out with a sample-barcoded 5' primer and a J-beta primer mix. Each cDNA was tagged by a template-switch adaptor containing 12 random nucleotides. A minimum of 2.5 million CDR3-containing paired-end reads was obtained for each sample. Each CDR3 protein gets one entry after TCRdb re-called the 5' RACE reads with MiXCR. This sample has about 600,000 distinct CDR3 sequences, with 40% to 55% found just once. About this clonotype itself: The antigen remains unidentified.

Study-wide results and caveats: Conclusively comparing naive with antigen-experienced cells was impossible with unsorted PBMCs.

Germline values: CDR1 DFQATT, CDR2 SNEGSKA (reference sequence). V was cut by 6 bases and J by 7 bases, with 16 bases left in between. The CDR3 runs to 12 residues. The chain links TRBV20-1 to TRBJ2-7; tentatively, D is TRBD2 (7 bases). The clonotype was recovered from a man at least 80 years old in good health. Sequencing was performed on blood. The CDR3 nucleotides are TGCAGTGCGGGGGGGCCCTGGGGAGAGCAGTACTTC. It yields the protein CSAGGPWGEQYF.